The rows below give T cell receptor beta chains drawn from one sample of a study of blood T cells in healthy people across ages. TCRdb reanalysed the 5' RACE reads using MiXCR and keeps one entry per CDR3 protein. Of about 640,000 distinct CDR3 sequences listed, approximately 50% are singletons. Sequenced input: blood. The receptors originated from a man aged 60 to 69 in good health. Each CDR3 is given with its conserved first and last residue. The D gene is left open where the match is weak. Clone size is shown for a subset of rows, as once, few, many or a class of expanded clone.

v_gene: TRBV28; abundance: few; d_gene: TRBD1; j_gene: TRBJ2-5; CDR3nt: TGTGCCAGCAGAGGGACAGGAAAAGAGACCCAGTACTTC; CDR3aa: CASRGTGKETQYF
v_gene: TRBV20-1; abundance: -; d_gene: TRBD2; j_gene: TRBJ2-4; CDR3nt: TGCAGTGCTAGACCCCCTAGCGGGGGAGGGTTACTAGCCAAAAACATTCAGTACTTC; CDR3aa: CSARPPSGGGLLAKNIQYF
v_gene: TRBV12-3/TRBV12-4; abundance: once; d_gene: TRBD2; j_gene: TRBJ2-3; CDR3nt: TGTGCCGCCGGGGGGGGAGATACGCAGTATTTT; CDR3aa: CAAGGGDTQYF
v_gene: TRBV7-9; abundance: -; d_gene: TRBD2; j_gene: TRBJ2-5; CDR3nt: TGTGCCAGCAGCTCCGGGACTAGCGGGACGACCCAGTACTTC; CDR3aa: CASSSGTSGTTQYF
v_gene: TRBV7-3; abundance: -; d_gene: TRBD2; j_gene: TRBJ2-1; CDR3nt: TGTGCCAGCAGTTCTAGCGGGAGTCGTAATGAGCAGTTCTTC; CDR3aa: CASSSSGSRNEQFF
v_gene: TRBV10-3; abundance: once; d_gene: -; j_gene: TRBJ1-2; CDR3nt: TGTGCCATCAGTTCCCCGGGGGGGCCAAACTCTGGCTACACCTTC; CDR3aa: CAISSPGGPNSGYTF
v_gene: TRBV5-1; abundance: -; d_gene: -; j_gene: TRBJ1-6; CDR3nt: TGCGCCAGCAGCTTGGATACAGGGAATAATTCACCCCTCCACTTT; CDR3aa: CASSLDTGNNSPLHF
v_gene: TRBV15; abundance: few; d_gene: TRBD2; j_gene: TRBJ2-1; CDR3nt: TGTGCCACCAGCAGGGTAGCGGGGTCTTTCAATGAGCAGTTCTTC; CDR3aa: CATSRVAGSFNEQFF
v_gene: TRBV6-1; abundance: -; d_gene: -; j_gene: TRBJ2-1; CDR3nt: TGTGTCAGCAGGGAGACCTTTGGCATGAAGCAGTTCTTC; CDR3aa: CVSRETFGMKQFF
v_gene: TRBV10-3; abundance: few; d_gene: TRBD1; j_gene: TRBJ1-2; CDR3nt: TGTGCCATCAAGGGGCAGGGGGCCGTCTTACAACCGGATAACTATGGCTACACCTTC; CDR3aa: CAIKGQGAVLQPDNYGYTF
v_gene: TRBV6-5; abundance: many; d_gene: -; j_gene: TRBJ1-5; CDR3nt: TGTGCCAGCAGCACCGGACAGTTTGGGCAGCCCCAGCATTTT; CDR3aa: CASSTGQFGQPQHF
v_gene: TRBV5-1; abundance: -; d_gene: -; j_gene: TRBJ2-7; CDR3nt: TGCGCCAGCAGCTTGGGGAACAGGGAGACGGGATACGAGCAGTACTTC; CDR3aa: CASSLGNRETGYEQYF
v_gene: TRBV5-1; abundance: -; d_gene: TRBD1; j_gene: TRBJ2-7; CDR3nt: TGCGCCAGCAGCTTGCCGGACAGGACCTACGAGCAGTACTTC; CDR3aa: CASSLPDRTYEQYF
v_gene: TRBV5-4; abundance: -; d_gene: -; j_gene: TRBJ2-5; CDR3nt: TGTGCCAGCAGCTTGGGACAAGGAGGGATGGGGACCCAGTACTTC; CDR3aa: CASSLGQGGMGTQYF
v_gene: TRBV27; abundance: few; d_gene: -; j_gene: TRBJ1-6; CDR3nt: TGTGCCAGCAGTTTAGAACAGGGTCGGAATTCACCCCTCCACTTT; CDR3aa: CASSLEQGRNSPLHF
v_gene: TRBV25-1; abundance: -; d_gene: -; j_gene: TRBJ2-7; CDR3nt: TGTGCCAGCAGTGATCCAGGGGCCCACGAGCAGTACTTC; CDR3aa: CASSDPGAHEQYF